This TCR beta chain was profiled in a study of T cell responses to AZD1222 COVID-19 vaccine. Notes on this clone: The antigen is unknown.

Clones were read by immunoSEQ multiplex PCR, and TCRdb kept only the in-frame ones, dropping some. The sample records more than 95,000 clones, 80% to 90% being singletons. The CDR3 runs to 16 residues. Per germline, CDR1 MNHNS and CDR2 SASEGT. V lost 1 base, J lost 1 base, and 13 bases lay in between. Study-level results: Spike-specific TCR breadth and depth both grew after two AZD1222 doses.

This sequence was found in an adult in good health. Sample: peripheral blood, taken on day 0 of AZD1222 vaccination. The chain has TRBV6-1 and TRBJ2-5, with no clear D. This CDR3 reads CASSEVRSRRQETQYF. Here the CDR3 DNA reads TGTGCCAGCAGTGAAGTTCGGTCTAGACGCCAAGAGACCCAGTACTTC.